This T cell receptor (beta chain) derives from a study of OX40 agonist ivuxolimab in advanced cancers. The overall study: At 82.7% male, the cohort had a mean age of 60 years, ranging from about 23 to 79. Notes on the study in general: Antigen targets of the expanded peripheral T cells went undetermined. Low normalized clonal expansion also occurred in some nonresponding patients. CD8+ T cells averaged more expanded clones than CD4+.

Worth noting for this clone: Its antigen remains unidentified.

The table came from immunoSEQ multiplex PCR; TCRdb's copy has only in-frame clones and leaves some out. The sample holds roughly 110,000 clones, 91% seen once. The CDR3 contains 13 residues. CDR1 MDHEN and CDR2 SYDVKM come from the germline V gene. The V gene lost 10 bases and the J gene lost 4 bases, with 11 bases spanning the gap. This sequence originates from an adult with an advanced solid tumor such as melanoma, head and neck, liver or kidney cancer. V usage is TRBV28 and J usage is TRBJ1-6; D call uncertain. Sequencing was performed on CD4+ or CD8+ T cells sorted from blood, taken in a trial of the OX40 agonist ivuxolimab. The CDR3 DNA is TGTGCCACCATACCTCGGTATAATTCACCCCTCCACTTT. This encodes CATIPRYNSPLHF.